A selection of T cell receptor beta chains follows, all from one sample in a study of T cell clonotyping in hematopoietic cell transplantation. Libraries were prepared by immunoSEQ multiplex PCR; TCRdb keeps only in-frame clonotypes and omits some of them. The profile covers approximately 11,000 clones, with more than 85% appearing a single time and around 13% taken by the ten largest. The material was peripheral blood mononuclear cells, obtained before stem cell transplant. Every receptor here comes from a woman in her thirties or forties with acute myeloid leukemia. Some clones in this sample may be carry-over from other donors' samples. The CDR3 runs from the conserved cysteine through the conserved F or W. Each record gives: J gene, D gene, clone size, V gene, CDR3 protein, CDR3 DNA. The D gene is left open where the match is weak. Size is omitted from some rows. Given values are once, few, many or a class for expanded clones.

>TRBJ1-4|NA|NA|TRBV7-9
CASSDPRGLNEKLFF
TGTGCCAGCAGCGACCCTAGGGGACTTAATGAAAAACTGTTTTTT
>TRBJ1-1|NA|NA|TRBV7-9
CASSDPGGGQGTEAFF
TGTGCCAGCAGCGACCCCGGGGGGGGCCAGGGTACTGAAGCTTTCTTT
>TRBJ2-5|NA|once|TRBV19
CASNPGGRTTETQYF
TGTGCCAGTAACCCTGGGGGGAGAACCACGGAGACCCAGTACTTC
>TRBJ2-3|TRBD1|NA|TRBV2
CASRGTGVSTDTQYF
TGTGCCAGCAGGGGGACAGGCGTAAGCACAGATACGCAGTATTTT
>TRBJ1-1|TRBD1|NA|TRBV7-2
CASSLRTGRMNTEAFF
TGTGCCAGCAGTTTAAGGACAGGGCGCATGAACACTGAAGCTTTCTTT
>TRBJ2-5|NA|NA|TRBV30
CAWSGATRETQYF
TGTGCCTGGAGTGGGGCGACGCGGGAGACCCAGTACTTC
>TRBJ2-6|NA|NA|TRBV29-1
CSVGRAGANVLTF
TGCAGCGTTGGAAGGGCTGGGGCCAACGTCCTGACTTTC
>TRBJ1-1|NA|NA|TRBV6-6
CASSSQTQKAFF
TGTGCCAGCAGTTCCCAAACACAGAAAGCTTTCTTT
>TRBJ2-3|NA|NA|TRBV7-9
CASSRPGGQGGHTQYF
TGTGCCAGCAGCAGACCCGGAGGGCAAGGAGGGCATACGCAGTATTTT
>TRBJ1-3|NA|NA|TRBV6-6
CASSSGTASGNTIYF
TGTGCCAGCAGTTCCGGGACGGCCTCTGGAAACACCATATATTTT
>TRBJ1-1|NA|NA|TRBV7-2
CASSLGLAAGPNTEAFF
TGTGCCAGCAGCTTAGGTTTGGCGGCAGGACCGAACACTGAAGCTTTCTTT
>TRBJ2-7|NA|NA|TRBV7-2
CASSEPGGTTSYEQYF
TGTGCCAGCAGCGAACCAGGCGGGACCACCTCCTACGAGCAGTACTTC
>TRBJ1-2|NA|NA|TRBV5-1
CASSWLAERGYTF
TGCGCCAGCAGCTGGCTAGCCGAACGAGGCTACACCTTC
>TRBJ2-7|NA|NA|TRBV14
CASSQVGPVQSSYEQYF
TGTGCCAGCAGCCAAGTGGGGCCAGTCCAAAGCTCCTACGAGCAGTACTTC
>TRBJ2-7|TRBD1|NA|TRBV7-9
CASSLSGTGVEQYF
TGTGCCAGCAGCTTATCCGGGACAGGGGTCGAGCAGTACTTC
>TRBJ2-6|NA|NA|TRBV7-8
CASSLDGANVLTF
TGTGCCAGCAGCTTAGATGGGGCCAACGTCCTGACTTTC
>TRBJ2-7|NA|NA|TRBV29-1
CSVALEGLEQYF
TGCAGCGTTGCCCTAGAAGGTCTCGAGCAGTACTTC
>TRBJ2-2|NA|NA|TRBV5-6
CASSWDSNTGELFF
TGTGCCAGCAGCTGGGACTCCAACACCGGGGAGCTGTTTTTT
>TRBJ1-1|NA|NA|TRBV27
CASSSILRTEAFF
TGTGCCAGCAGTTCGATTTTGCGGACTGAAGCTTTCTTT
>TRBJ1-1|NA|NA|TRBV7-9
CASSRRQEATEAFF
TGTGCCAGCAGCCGACGACAGGAGGCCACTGAAGCTTTCTTT
>TRBJ1-3|NA|NA|TRBV5-1
CASSLGGKTGNTIYF
TGCGCCAGCAGCTTGGGAGGGAAGACTGGAAACACCATATATTTT
>TRBJ2-5|TRBD1|NA|TRBV27
CASSWYRGSLETQYF
TGTGCCAGCAGTTGGTACAGGGGGTCGTTGGAGACCCAGTACTTC
>TRBJ1-1|NA|NA|TRBV29-1
CSVDAGMNTEAFF
TGCAGCGTTGATGCAGGGATGAACACTGAAGCTTTCTTT
>TRBJ1-4|TRBD1|NA|TRBV7-9
CASGPDREGEKLFF
TGTGCCAGCGGACCGGACAGGGAAGGAGAAAAACTGTTTTTT
>TRBJ2-7|NA|NA|TRBV11-3
CASSSGRFYEQYF
TGTGCCAGCAGCTCCGGACGCTTCTACGAGCAGTACTTC
>TRBJ2-1|NA|NA|TRBV29-1
CSASRESYNEQFF
TGCAGCGCTTCTAGGGAAAGCTACAATGAGCAGTTCTTC
>TRBJ2-7|TRBD1|NA|TRBV14
CASSPGQGREQYF
TGTGCCAGCAGCCCGGGACAGGGAAGAGAGCAGTACTTC
>TRBJ2-1|NA|NA|TRBV4-2
CASSQEGPGTGAYNEQFF
TGTGCCAGCAGCCAAGAAGGACCGGGGACTGGGGCTTACAATGAGCAGTTCTTC
>TRBJ2-1|TRBD2|NA|TRBV2
CASSEYGTSPNEQFF
TGTGCCAGCAGTGAATACGGGACTAGCCCCAATGAGCAGTTCTTC
>TRBJ2-4|TRBD1|NA|TRBV2
CASKGASIQYF
TGTGCCAGCAAGGGGGCCAGCATTCAGTACTTC
>TRBJ1-5|NA|NA|TRBV19
CASSRDGSNQPQHF
TGTGCCAGTAGTAGGGACGGGAGCAATCAGCCCCAGCATTTT
>TRBJ2-7|TRBD1|NA|TRBV2
CASFRDRGGEQYF
TGTGCCAGCTTCCGGGACAGGGGAGGCGAGCAGTACTTC
>TRBJ2-5|NA|NA|TRBV7-3
CASSISGVQETQYF
TGTGCCAGCAGCATTTCCGGGGTCCAAGAGACCCAGTACTTC
>TRBJ2-7|NA|medium-sized|TRBV28
CASSLEFLRDSHYEQYF
TGTGCCAGCAGTTTGGAATTCCTCCGGGACTCTCACTACGAGCAGTACTTC
>TRBJ1-5|NA|NA|TRBV9
CASSVGMGNQPQHF
TGTGCCAGCAGCGTAGGGATGGGCAATCAGCCCCAGCATTTT
>TRBJ1-1|NA|NA|TRBV6-5
CASSSYEGSRVTEAFF
TGTGCCAGCAGTTCCTACGAAGGGTCCCGGGTTACTGAAGCTTTCTTT
>TRBJ2-4|NA|NA|TRBV28
CASSPWDIAKNIQYF
TGTGCCAGCAGTCCTTGGGACATAGCCAAAAACATTCAGTACTTC
>TRBJ1-5|NA|NA|TRBV2
CASAKGGYSNQPQHF
TGTGCCAGCGCAAAGGGGGGATATAGCAATCAGCCCCAGCATTTT
>TRBJ1-1|NA|NA|TRBV4-3
CASSSQGGLFRMGTEAFF
TGCGCCAGCAGCTCTCAAGGCGGACTATTCCGAATGGGCACTGAAGCTTTCTTT
>TRBJ2-2|NA|NA|TRBV5-1
CASSLGGGSAGELFF
TGCGCCAGCAGCTTGGGAGGGGGAAGCGCCGGGGAGCTGTTTTTT
>TRBJ2-1|TRBD2|NA|TRBV7-2
CASSLVASGPNNEQFF
TGTGCCAGCAGCTTAGTCGCTAGCGGGCCCAACAATGAGCAGTTCTTC
>TRBJ1-2|NA|NA|TRBV30
CAWSVGGSNYGYTF
TGTGCCTGGAGTGTTGGTGGGTCTAACTATGGCTACACCTTC